This T cell receptor beta chain stems from a study of blood T cell repertoires in COVID-19. Whole-study context: Acute and convalescent COVID-19 specimens originated in the United States, Italy and Spain.

The authors' processing: Using reference gene primer amplification, nucleated cell counts were estimated. Assay: immunoSEQ multiplex PCR; the TCRdb copy retains only in-frame clones and omits some. The V and J calls and the clone size are those of that table, but D and trimming were determined from the DNA. The table shows approximately 20,000 clones, with approximately 85% occurring only once. CDR1 is SGHTS, CDR2 YDEGEE, per germline. The length of the CDR3 is 14 residues. Losses at the gene ends were 4 bases for V and 6 bases for J; bases not matched to a gene: 6. The sequence came from an elderly man with acute or convalescent COVID-19. The sample was peripheral blood. The genes are TRBV5-8 and TRBJ1-4; TRBD1 matches 7 bases. CDR3 DNA: TGTGCCAGCAGCACACAGGGGTTCTATGAAAAACTGTTTTTT. It is translated as CASSTQGFYEKLFF.